The clone carrying this TCR beta chain showed up just a few times. Its matching antigen is unknown. The source of the sample is a study of T-cell memory formation after mild COVID-19. Study-wide context: TCR clusters were mostly donor specific.

The CDR3 sequence is 16 residues long. V was clipped by 8 bases and J by 0 bases, with 16 bases between them. Germline-derived CDR1 and CDR2 are SEHNR and FQNEAQ (reference sequence). General study results and limits: Clones shrinking from day 15 to 85 showed even CD4/CD8 mixes; later expanders tilted CD4+.

TCRdb re-derived calls from the 5' RACE reads in MiXCR, one entry per CDR3 protein. The sample lists 360,000 or so distinct CDR3 sequences, around 27% occurring once. This sequence joins TRBV7-9 and TRBJ2-2; D unresolved. The source is an adult woman who had mild COVID-19 (a few samples of this study predate the infection). Cell type and time point are not known. What was sequenced was PBMCs or a T cell subset sorted from them (not recorded which). The CDR3 here is CASAPTGTANTGELFF. Here the CDR3 DNA reads TGTGCCAGCGCGCCAACGGGTACAGCGAACACCGGGGAGCTGTTTTTT.